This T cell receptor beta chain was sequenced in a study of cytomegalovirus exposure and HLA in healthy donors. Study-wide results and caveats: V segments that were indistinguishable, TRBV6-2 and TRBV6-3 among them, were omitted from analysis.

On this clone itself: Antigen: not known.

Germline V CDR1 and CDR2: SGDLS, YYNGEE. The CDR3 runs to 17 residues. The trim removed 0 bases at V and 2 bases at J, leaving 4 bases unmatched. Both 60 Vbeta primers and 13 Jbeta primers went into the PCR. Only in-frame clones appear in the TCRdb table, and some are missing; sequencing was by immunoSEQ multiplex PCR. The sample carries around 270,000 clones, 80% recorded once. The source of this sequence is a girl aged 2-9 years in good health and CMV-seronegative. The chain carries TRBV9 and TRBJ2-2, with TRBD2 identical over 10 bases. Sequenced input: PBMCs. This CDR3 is CASSVGSGGDNTGELFF. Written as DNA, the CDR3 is TGTGCCAGCAGCGTAGGAAGCGGGGGGGACAACACCGGGGAGCTGTTTTTT.